Each of the 14 T cell receptor beta chains below was sequenced from the same sample in a study of OX40 agonist ivuxolimab in advanced cancers. Profiling relied on immunoSEQ multiplex PCR, and the TCRdb table lists in-frame clones only, not all of them. The sample includes 70,000 to 80,000 clones, around 90% seen only once; the top ten take approximately 0.86%. The sequencing used CD4+ or CD8+ T cells sorted from blood, collected in a trial of the OX40 agonist ivuxolimab. The receptors derive from an adult with an advanced solid tumor such as melanoma, head and neck, liver or kidney cancer.

The genes are TRBV18 and TRBJ1-1, with D unclear. Germline values: CDR1 KGHSH, CDR2 LQKENI. V lost 3 bases and J lost 1, with 6 bases in between. This CDR3 has 13 amino acids. The CDR3 DNA sequence: TGTGCCAGCTCACCCGCTGGGAACACTGAAGCTTTCTTT. As protein: CASSPAGNTEAFF.

The chain is built from TRBV18 and TRBJ2-2, with D hard to call. The CDR3 totals 15 residues. Trimming removed 2 bases at V and 2 bases at J, with 9 bases between. The germline V gene encodes CDR1 KGHSH and CDR2 LQKENI. The CDR3 DNA is TGTGCCAGCTCACCAACTGCTTACAACACCGGGGAGCTGTTTTTT. Translated: CASSPTAYNTGELFF.

This clone showed up just once. The rearrangement uses TRBV9 and TRBJ2-5; D is unresolved. The J call may be faulty, since TRBJ2-7 better matches the DNA end. The CDR3 covers 14 residues. The germline gives CDR1 SGDLS, CDR2 YYNGEE. The CDR3 spells CASSFWSVGGEQYF. DNA of the CDR3: TGTGCCAGCAGCTTCTGGTCCGTAGGTGGCGAGCAGTACTTC.

The chain combines TRBV5-1 with TRBJ2-3; 7 nucleotides line up with TRBD2. This CDR3 spans 17 amino acids. Losses at the gene ends were 0 bases for V and 1 base for J; bases not matched to a gene: 8. CDR1 is SGHRS, CDR2 YFSETQ, per germline. CDR3 residues: CASSLGPVAGGTDTQYF. The CDR3 coding sequence is TGCGCCAGCAGCTTGGGGCCCGTGGCGGGGGGCACAGATACGCAGTATTTT. Full variable domain (missing parts from reference TRBV5-1 and TRBJ2-3): KAGVTQTPRYLIKTRGQQVTLSCSPISGHRSVSWYQQTPGQGLQFLFEYFSETQRNKGNFPGRFSGRQFSNSRSEMNVSTLELGDSALYLCASSLGPVAGGTDTQYFGPGTRLTVL.

The chain is built from TRBV5-5 and TRBJ1-5; possible D gene TRBD1, 6 bases. V lost 0 bases and J lost 4, with 11 bases in between. Per the germline V gene, CDR1 is SGHKS and CDR2 is YYEKEE (reference sequence). The CDR3 covers 15 residues. The CDR3 DNA sequence: TGTGCCAGCAGCTTGGGGAGGGACATGAATCAGCCCCAGCATTTT. It codes for CASSLGRDMNQPQHF.

The chain has TRBV28 and TRBJ2-7; 8 bases are a match to TRBD1. V shed 7 bases and J 5 bases; nucleotides not matched to a gene: 10. The CDR3 runs to 14 residues. CDR1 and CDR2 from the germline V gene are MDHEN and SYDVKM. The CDR3 nucleotides read TGTGCCAGCAACGGGGCAGGGGGCAAAGACGAGCAGTACTTC. Protein sequence: CASNGAGGKDEQYF.

This chain connects TRBV4-3 to TRBJ1-4; D not resolved. CDR3 length equals 14 residues. From germline, CDR1 is LGHNA and CDR2 YSLEER. Trimming took 4 bases from V and 8 from J, leaving 14 bases between them. In nucleotides, the CDR3 is TGCGCCAGCAGCCCCCCCGGGATGGGGGAAAAACTGTTTTTT. Protein: CASSPPGMGEKLFF.

The V gene is TRBV6-6, the J gene TRBJ1-1; D is uncertain. The CDR3 spans 14 residues. V was trimmed by 7 bases and J by 5 bases, leaving 17 bases between them. CDR1 and CDR2 from the germline V gene are MNHNY and SVGAGI (reference sequence). This CDR3 reads CASMIRAGYTEAFF. For the CDR3, the DNA is TGTGCCAGCATGATTCGAGCGGGGTATACTGAAGCTTTCTTT.

V gene TRBV28 combines with J gene TRBJ1-2; 7 bases are a match to TRBD1. The V and J ends lost 5 bases and 2 bases, in that order; junction bases with no gene match: 8. Per germline, CDR1 MDHEN and CDR2 SYDVKM. The CDR3 extends over 15 amino acids. This CDR3 reads CASSPPGQRNYGYTF. For the CDR3, the DNA is TGTGCCAGCAGTCCCCCGGGACAGAGAAACTATGGCTACACCTTC.

The rearrangement joins TRBV28 to TRBJ1-5; no clear D gene. The V gene's germline CDR1 is MDHEN and CDR2 SYDVKM. V dropped 2 bases and J dropped 5 bases, with 10 bases sitting between them. The CDR3 spans 14 residues. The CDR3 protein is CASSLERRDQPQHF. In nucleotides, the CDR3 is TGTGCCAGCAGTTTAGAGCGACGCGATCAGCCCCAGCATTTT.

Written as DNA, the CDR3 is TGTGCCAGCAGGATTGAAGGGGGCGCGGATGGCTACACCTTC. This codes for CASRIEGGADGYTF. The rearrangement links TRBV28 to TRBJ1-2; 7 nucleotides line up with TRBD1. The length of the CDR3 is 14 residues. The V segment lost 6 bases and the J segment 6 bases; nucleotides outside the gene matches: 10. Per germline, CDR1 MDHEN and CDR2 SYDVKM.

The chain employs TRBV5-1 and TRBJ1-3, with D possibly TRBD1 on 5 matching bases. V lost 5 bases and J 5 bases, leaving 11 bases between the germline ends. This CDR3 has 13 amino acids. Germline V gene sequence: CDR1 SGHRS, CDR2 YFSETQ. The chain's CDR3 is CASRRTLRNTIYF. CDR3 coding DNA: TGCGCCAGCAGAAGGACACTACGAAACACCATATATTTT.

This chain links TRBV5-5 with TRBJ2-1, with 14 bases that match TRBD2. Germline V lookup: CDR1 SGHKS, CDR2 YYEKEE (reference sequence). The CDR3 is made up of 18 amino acids. J gave up 1 base and V 3 bases, and 6 bases lay outside the gene matches. The CDR3 nucleotides read TGTGCCAGCAGCTCGGGACTAGCGGGAGCTAAATCCTACAATGAGCAGTTCTTC. Protein product: CASSSGLAGAKSYNEQFF.

The chain recombines TRBV7-9 with TRBJ2-2; 16 bases match TRBD2. Germline assignment: CDR1 SEHNR and CDR2 FQNEAQ (reference sequence). The CDR3 loop spans 18 amino acids. V trimming: 5 bases; J trimming: 5 bases; junction bases outside the gene matches: 8. Written as DNA, the CDR3 is TGTGCCAGCAGCCCTCCGGGACTAGCGGGAGGGAAAACCGGGGAGCTGTTTTTT. It is translated as CASSPPGLAGGKTGELFF.